This record concerns one T cell receptor (beta chain) sequence. Germline V CDR1 and CDR2: MNHEY, SVGAGI. This CDR3 spans 15 amino acids. V lost 5 bases and J lost 4; bases outside the gene matches: 5. This specimen belongs to a study of blood T cell repertoires in COVID-19. Across the whole study: There were acute and convalescent COVID-19 samples, and they came from the United States, Italy and Spain. PBMCs, B-cell-depleted T cells, or T cells were the source of the cDNA or gDNA that made up the material.

Authors' methods: Estimates of nucleated cell counts were drawn from the amplification of reference gene primers. Assay used: immunoSEQ multiplex PCR; TCRdb lists only in-frame clones, some missing. D and trimming come from the DNA, and the V and J calls and clone size come from that table. The table lists 150,000 to 200,000 clones, around 79% of them singletons. What was sequenced was peripheral blood. This chain uses TRBV6-5 with TRBJ1-2; 12 bases match TRBD1. This TCR was recovered from a woman in her forties with COVID-19, enrolled during active disease. CDR3 DNA sequence: TGTGCCAGCAGTCGGGACAGGGGGCGGGTCTATGGCTACACCTTC. This codes for CASSRDRGRVYGYTF.